This TCR beta chain was identified in a study of cytomegalovirus exposure and HLA in healthy donors. Study results and limitations: Earlier analysis found most TCR beta V segments productive about 87% or about 30% of the time.

A word on this clone: Its target is not known.

The CDR3 length is 16 residues. The trim removed 4 bases at V and 9 bases at J, leaving 9 bases unmatched. In germline, CDR1 is SGHNT, CDR2 YYREEE (reference sequence). The PCR used 60 Vbeta and 13 Jbeta primers. The assay was immunoSEQ multiplex PCR, and TCRdb's table has in-frame clones only and misses some. In the table there are roughly 43,000 clones, over 55% of which are singletons. V usage is TRBV5-4 and J usage is TRBJ2-1; 14 bases are shared with TRBD2. This TCR was sampled from a human donor in good health. The sequencing sample was made of PBMCs. The CDR3 sequence is CASSRLAGGQWGEQFF. CDR3 coding DNA: TGTGCCAGCAGCCGACTAGCGGGGGGGCAATGGGGTGAGCAGTTCTTC.